One T cell receptor (beta chain) is described in this entry. V lost 2 bases, J lost 0 bases, and 2 bases lay in between. The CDR3 totals 13 residues. CDR1 is LGHNA, CDR2 YSLEER, per germline. The authors ran a second PCR of roughly 7 to 11 cycles using a sample-barcoded 5' primer and a J-beta primer mix. Template switching added a 12-random-nucleotide identifier to every cDNA molecule. MiXCR, run by TCRdb on the 5' RACE reads, gives a single entry per CDR3 protein. The profile shows fewer than 600,000 distinct CDR3 sequences, 27% of them singletons. This sample is drawn from a study of blood T cells in healthy people across ages. The sample was also reused in another study, on T cells of mothers and their children.

The sequence derives from a boy aged 2-9 years in good health. V usage is TRBV4-3 and J usage is TRBJ1-5; D unresolved. Sequenced input: blood. The CDR3 DNA sequence: TGCGCCAGCAGCCAATATAGCAATCAGCCCCAGCATTTT. Translating gives CASSQYSNQPQHF.